The entry below gives a single T cell receptor beta chain sequence along with its context. As originally analysed: Counts of nucleated cells, estimated from reference gene primer amplification, were obtained. Sequenced by immunoSEQ multiplex PCR; TCRdb stores in-frame clones only, minus some. V and J calls and clone size are those listed in that table; D and trimming were worked out from the DNA. The data contain more than 95,000 clones, about 70% of them singletons. The CDR3 runs 14 residues. V lost 0 bases, J lost 5 bases, and 3 bases stayed unmatched. CDR1 is SEHNR, CDR2 FQNEAQ, per germline (reference sequence). This entry belongs to a study of blood T cell repertoires in COVID-19. Across the study: Italy, Spain and the United States were the sources of the convalescent and acute COVID-19 samples. The cDNA or gDNA used as material had been derived from T cells, B-cell-depleted T cells, or PBMCs.

The receptor's source is a woman between 70 and 85 years old with acute or convalescent COVID-19. The sequencing input was peripheral blood. The V gene is TRBV7-9, the J gene TRBJ2-7, with 8 bases matching TRBD1. The CDR3 sequence is CASSLAQGVDEQYF. Here the CDR3 DNA reads TGTGCCAGCAGCTTAGCACAGGGGGTCGACGAGCAGTACTTC.